The next 22 T cell receptor beta chains were all read from a single sample in a study of cytomegalovirus exposure and HLA in healthy donors. PCR used 60 Vbeta primers and 13 Jbeta primers. Data came from immunoSEQ multiplex PCR; TCRdb stores just in-frame clones and leaves some out. The data contain about 190,000 clones, around 75% of them singletons. The sequencing input was PBMCs. The receptors were sampled from a woman in her thirties in good health and CMV-seropositive.

The chain joins TRBV4-2 to TRBJ2-1; no clear D. Per germline, CDR1 LGHNA and CDR2 YNFKEQ. This CDR3 region has 11 residues. V was shortened by 1 base and J by 9 bases, with 4 bases between the two germline ends. CDR3: CASSQVGEQFF. CDR3 nucleotide sequence: TGTGCCAGCAGCCAAGTCGGTGAGCAGTTCTTC.

The rearrangement uses TRBV28 and TRBJ1-2; 8 bases map to TRBD1. This CDR3 is 17 amino acids long. Germline CDR1 is MDHEN and CDR2 is SYDVKM. V gave up 2 bases and J gave up 2 bases; unmatched junction bases: 10. The DNA for the CDR3 is TGTGCCAGCAGTTTAATGACCCTTGGGACAGGCAACTATGGCTACACCTTC. The encoded protein is CASSLMTLGTGNYGYTF.

This chain links TRBV7-9 with TRBJ2-7, with 11 bases aligning to TRBD2. CDR3 length: 15 residues. With V trimmed by 1 base and J by 3 bases, 2 bases remained unmatched. Germline V gene lookup returns CDR1 SEHNR and CDR2 FQNEAQ (reference sequence). The DNA of the CDR3 is TGTGCCAGCAGCTTAGGTAGCGGGGGGGGCTACGAGCAGTACTTC. Its translation is CASSLGSGGGYEQYF.

The chain links TRBV5-1 to TRBJ2-3; possibly TRBD1 for D (6 bases). Germline CDR1 is SGHRS and CDR2 is YFSETQ. The V end lost 8 bases, the J end lost 2 bases, and 18 bases lay between the germline ends. The CDR3 extends over 15 amino acids. CDR3: CASGETGANTDTQYF. In DNA form, the CDR3 reads TGCGCCAGTGGGGAGACAGGCGCCAACACAGATACGCAGTATTTT.

The chain couples TRBV7-6 to TRBJ2-5; D is possibly TRBD2 (6 bases). The DNA end lines up better with TRBJ2-7; the J call may be wrong. Germline V gene lookup returns CDR1 SGHVS and CDR2 FNYEAQ. This CDR3 region has 13 residues. Here the CDR3 reads CASSRTNSYEQYF. CDR3 in DNA: TGTGCCAGCAGCCGGACTAACTCCTACGAGCAGTACTTC.

A few counts support this clone. This chain links TRBV15 with TRBJ2-5; no clear D gene. V was pared by 0 bases and J by 4 bases, with 6 bases between. Germline assignment: CDR1 LNHNV and CDR2 YYDKDF (reference sequence). The length of the CDR3 is 13 residues. The CDR3 reads CATSRDPGETQYF. CDR3 DNA: TGTGCCACCAGCAGAGACCCGGGAGAGACCCAGTACTTC.

This chain joins TRBV5-5 and TRBJ2-5, with D tentatively TRBD2 (6 bases). This CDR3 is 14 amino acids long. V lost 4 bases to trimming and J lost 4 bases, with 14 bases between them. Germline V gene lookup returns CDR1 SGHKS and CDR2 YYEKEE (reference sequence). The chain's CDR3 is CASSSPEGGETQYF. In nucleotides, the CDR3 is TGTGCCAGCAGCAGCCCGGAGGGTGGAGAGACCCAGTACTTC.

V is TRBV7-9 and J is TRBJ2-7, with D possibly being TRBD2 (6 bases). Trimming pared 5 bases from V and 2 bases from J, leaving 13 bases between. The CDR3 extends over 14 amino acids. The germline CDR1 and CDR2 sequences are SEHNR and FQNEAQ (reference sequence). This CDR3 is CASSRWGGTYEQYF. CDR3 nucleotide sequence: TGTGCCAGCAGCCGGTGGGGAGGCACCTACGAGCAGTACTTC.

This chain links TRBV28 with TRBJ1-5, with 8 bases matching TRBD1. The CDR3 totals 15 residues. Germline-derived CDR1 and CDR2 are MDHEN and SYDVKM. V lost 6 bases to trimming and J lost 11 bases; unmatched junction nucleotides: 15. CDR3 protein: CASSSFPAGGMAQHF. The CDR3 nucleotides are TGTGCCAGCAGCTCCTTTCCGGCAGGGGGCATGGCCCAGCATTTT.

The rearrangement uses TRBV4-3 and TRBJ2-1, with D perhaps matching TRBD2 (5 bases). The CDR3 runs to 16 residues. In germline, CDR1 is LGHNA, CDR2 YSLEER. V dropped 1 base and J dropped 2 bases, with 12 bases sitting between them. The chain's CDR3 is CASSQVKRGAYNEQFF. The CDR3 DNA follows: TGCGCCAGCAGCCAAGTCAAACGGGGAGCCTACAATGAGCAGTTCTTC.

This chain joins TRBV29-1 and TRBJ2-1; 11 bases agree with TRBD2. Trimming removed 6 bases from V and 6 bases from J; junction bases left unmatched: 13. Germline CDR1 and CDR2: SQVTM and ANQGSEA. CDR3 length: 16 residues. The CDR3 reads CSVPLGASGGSNEQFF. DNA of the CDR3: TGCAGCGTCCCGCTTGGGGCTAGCGGGGGGTCCAATGAGCAGTTCTTC.

The CDR3 region is CASSQTGGVYEQYF. DNA for the CDR3: TGCGCCAGCAGCCAGACAGGGGGCGTGTACGAGCAGTACTTC. V and J are TRBV5-1 and TRBJ2-5; 10 bases are a match to TRBD1. The J call may be in error: the DNA end matches TRBJ2-7 better. Germline assignment: CDR1 SGHRS and CDR2 YFSETQ. The CDR3 sequence is 14 residues long.

This clone has a handful of counts. This chain uses TRBV6-1 with TRBJ2-6; D uncertain. CDR1 MNHNS and CDR2 SASEGT come from the germline V gene. This CDR3 region has 15 residues. V was pared by 2 bases and J by 5 bases, with 10 bases between. The CDR3 sequence: CASSERDTWANVLTF. The DNA of the CDR3 is TGTGCCAGCAGTGAAAGAGACACCTGGGCCAACGTCCTGACTTTC.

This chain joins TRBV28 and TRBJ2-7; a weak D match, TRBD1 (6 bases). CDR1 and CDR2 from the germline V gene are MDHEN and SYDVKM. This CDR3 is 15 amino acids long. V was cut by 8 bases and J by 7 bases, with 24 bases left in between. CDR3 nucleotide sequence: TGTGCCAGCGTAAAACCTGGGACACCCCAGGGAGAGCAGTACTTC. Encoded protein: CASVKPGTPQGEQYF. Full variable domain (remainder filled in from reference TRBV28 and TRBJ2-7): DVKVTQSSRYLVKRTGEKVFLECVQDMDHENMFWYRQDPGLGLRLIYFSYDVKMKEKGDIPEGYSVSREKKERFSLILESASTNQTSMYLCASVKPGTPQGEQYFGPGTRLTVT.

The V call is TRBV27, the J call TRBJ2-2; tentative D call: TRBD2 (6 bases). Trimming pared 3 bases from V and 7 bases from J, leaving 9 bases between. The germline CDR1 and CDR2 sequences are MNHEY and SMNVEV (reference sequence). The CDR3 is 13 amino acids. CDR3 sequence: CASSFVEGGELFF. The CDR3 bases are TGTGCCAGCAGTTTCGTGGAGGGCGGGGAGCTGTTTTTT.

This chain connects TRBV5-4 to TRBJ1-3; D not resolved. Trimming shortened V by 0 bases and J by 2 bases, and 15 bases separated the two germline ends. Germline CDR1 reads SGHNT; CDR2 reads YYREEE (reference sequence). The CDR3 totals 17 residues. The DNA of the CDR3 is TGTGCCAGCAGCTTGGCCATCACCCCGGGAGCTGGAAACACCATATATTTT. Amino acids: CASSLAITPGAGNTIYF.

The chain is built from TRBV4-1 and TRBJ2-3; TRBD2 matches 11 bases. The V gene's germline CDR1 is MGHRA and CDR2 YSYEKL. The CDR3 has 18 amino acids. With 4 bases clipped from V and 6 bases from J, the junction kept 15 bases outside the gene matches. The CDR3 sequence is CASSRISITSGRGDTQYF. The CDR3 DNA sequence: TGCGCCAGCAGCCGTATAAGTATTACTAGCGGGAGAGGGGATACGCAGTATTTT.

The chain recombines TRBV28 with TRBJ1-5; TRBD1 aligns across 10 bases. V lost 7 bases to trimming and J lost 5 bases; unmatched junction nucleotides: 11. This CDR3 spans 16 amino acids. Germline CDR1 reads MDHEN; CDR2 reads SYDVKM. For the CDR3, the DNA is TGTGCCAGCATTCGGAACCCTGACAGGGGGCATCAGCCCCAGCATTTT. Protein product: CASIRNPDRGHQPQHF. Filled out from reference TRBV28 and TRBJ1-5, the complete variable domain reads DVKVTQSSRYLVKRTGEKVFLECVQDMDHENMFWYRQDPGLGLRLIYFSYDVKMKEKGDIPEGYSVSREKKERFSLILESASTNQTSMYLCASIRNPDRGHQPQHFGDGTRLSIL.

The chain carries TRBV7-8 and TRBJ2-1, with D possibly TRBD2 on 5 matching bases. CDR1 SGHVS and CDR2 FQNEAQ come from the germline V gene. The CDR3 is 14 residues long. The V and J ends lost 0 bases and 7 bases respectively, with 10 bases between them. The chain's CDR3 is CASSLATGGNEQFF. CDR3 in DNA: TGTGCCAGCAGCTTAGCAACGGGCGGGAATGAGCAGTTCTTC.

The chain couples TRBV27 to TRBJ2-7; 7 positions agree with TRBD1. The CDR3 length is 13 residues. Germline-derived CDR1 and CDR2 are MNHEY and SMNVEV (reference sequence). The V segment lost 5 bases and the J segment 5 bases; nucleotides outside the gene matches: 6. The CDR3 DNA follows: TGTGCCAGCAGTCTAAACAGGGGCAACGAGCAGTACTTC. Protein sequence: CASSLNRGNEQYF.

This rearrangement joins TRBV5-1 to TRBJ2-2; D may be TRBD2 (7 bases). Per the germline V gene, CDR1 is SGHRS and CDR2 is YFSETQ. Between the trimmed V and J ends, which lost 3 bases and 5 bases, there was a span of 11 bases. The CDR3 totals 14 residues. The CDR3: CASSWEGETGELFF. CDR3 DNA sequence: TGCGCCAGCAGCTGGGAGGGGGAAACCGGGGAGCTGTTTTTT.

The CDR3 loop reads CSVRSSGVNGQYF. DNA for the CDR3: TGCAGCGTTAGGAGTAGCGGGGTTAATGGGCAGTACTTC. The V call is TRBV29-1, the J call TRBJ2-7, with 8 positions matching TRBD2. In germline, CDR1 is SQVTM, CDR2 ANQGSEA. Unmatched junction bases numbered 12, after V lost 5 bases and J lost 9 bases. The CDR3 consists of 13 residues.